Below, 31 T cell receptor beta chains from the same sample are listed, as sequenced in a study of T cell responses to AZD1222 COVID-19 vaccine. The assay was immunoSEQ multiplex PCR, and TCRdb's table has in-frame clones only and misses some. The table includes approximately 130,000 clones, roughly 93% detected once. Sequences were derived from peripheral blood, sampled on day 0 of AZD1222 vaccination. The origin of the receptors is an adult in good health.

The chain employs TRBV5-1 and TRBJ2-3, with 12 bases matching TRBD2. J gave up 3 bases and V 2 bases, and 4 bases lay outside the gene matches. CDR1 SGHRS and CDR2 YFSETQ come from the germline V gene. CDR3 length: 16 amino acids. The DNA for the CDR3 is TGCGCCAGCAGCTTAGCTAGCGGGAGGGCGACAGATACGCAGTATTTT. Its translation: CASSLASGRATDTQYF.

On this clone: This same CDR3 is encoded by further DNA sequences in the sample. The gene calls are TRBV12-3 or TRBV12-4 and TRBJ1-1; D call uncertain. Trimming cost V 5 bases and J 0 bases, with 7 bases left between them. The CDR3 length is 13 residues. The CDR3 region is CASSRQMNTEAFF. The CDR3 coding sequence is TGTGCCAGCAGTCGCCAAATGAACACTGAAGCTTTCTTT.

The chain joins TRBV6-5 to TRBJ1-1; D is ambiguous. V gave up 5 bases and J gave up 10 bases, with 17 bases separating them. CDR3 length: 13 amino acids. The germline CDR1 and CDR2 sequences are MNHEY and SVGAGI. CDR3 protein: CASSKSRSETAFF. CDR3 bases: TGTGCCAGCAGTAAATCAAGGAGTGAGACAGCTTTCTTT.

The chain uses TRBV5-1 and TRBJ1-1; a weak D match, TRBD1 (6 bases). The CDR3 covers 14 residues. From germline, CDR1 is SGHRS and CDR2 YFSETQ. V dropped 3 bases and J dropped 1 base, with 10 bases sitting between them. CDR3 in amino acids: CASSSRTENTEAFF. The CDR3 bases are TGCGCCAGCAGCTCAAGGACAGAGAACACTGAAGCTTTCTTT.

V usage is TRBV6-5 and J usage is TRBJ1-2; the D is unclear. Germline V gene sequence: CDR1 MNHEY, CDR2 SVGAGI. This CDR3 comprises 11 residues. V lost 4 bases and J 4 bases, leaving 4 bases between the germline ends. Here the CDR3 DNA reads TGTGCCAGCAGTTCGGGCTATGGCTACACCTTC. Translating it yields CASSSGYGYTF.

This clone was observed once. The CDR3 here is CAVLPRENTEAFF. Here the CDR3 DNA reads TGTGCTGTGCTACCCAGGGAGAACACTGAAGCTTTCTTT. The chain combines TRBV27 with TRBJ1-1; possible D gene TRBD1, 5 bases. In germline, CDR1 is MNHEY, CDR2 SMNVEV (reference sequence). The CDR3 runs to 13 residues.

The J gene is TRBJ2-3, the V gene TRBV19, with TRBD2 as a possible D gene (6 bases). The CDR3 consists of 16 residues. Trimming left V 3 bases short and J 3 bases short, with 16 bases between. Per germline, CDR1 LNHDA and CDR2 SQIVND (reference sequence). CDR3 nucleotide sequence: TGTGCCAGTAGTATCACTTCGGGAGTCGGGACAGATACGCAGTATTTT. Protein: CASSITSGVGTDTQYF.

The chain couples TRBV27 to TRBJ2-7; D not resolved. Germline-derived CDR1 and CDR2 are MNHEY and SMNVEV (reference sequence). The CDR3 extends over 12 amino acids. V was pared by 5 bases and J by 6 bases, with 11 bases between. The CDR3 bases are TGTGCCAGCAGTGAGCTAGGTTCCGAGCAGTACTTC. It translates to CASSELGSEQYF.

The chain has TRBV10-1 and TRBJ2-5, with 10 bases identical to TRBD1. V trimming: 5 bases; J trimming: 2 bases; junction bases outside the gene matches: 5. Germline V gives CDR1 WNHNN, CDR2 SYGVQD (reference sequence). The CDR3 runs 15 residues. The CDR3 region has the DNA TGCGCCAGCAGTCCGACAGGGGGCCCTCAAGAGACCCAGTACTTC. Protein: CASSPTGGPQETQYF.

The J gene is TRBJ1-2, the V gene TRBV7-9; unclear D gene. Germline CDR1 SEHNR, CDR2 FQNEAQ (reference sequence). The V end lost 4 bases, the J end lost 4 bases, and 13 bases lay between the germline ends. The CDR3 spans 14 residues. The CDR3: CASSSEGQIYGYTF. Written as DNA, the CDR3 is TGTGCCAGCAGCTCCGAAGGCCAGATCTATGGCTACACCTTC.

CDR3 protein: CASSWDRGGNSPLHF. In DNA, the CDR3 is TGTGCCAGCAGTTGGGACAGGGGCGGAAATTCACCCCTCCACTTT. The chain employs TRBV6-5 and TRBJ1-6, with TRBD1 identical over 10 bases. This CDR3 is built from 15 residues. J gave up 7 bases and V 4 bases, and 4 bases lay outside the gene matches. Germline lookup yields CDR1 MNHEY and CDR2 SVGAGI.

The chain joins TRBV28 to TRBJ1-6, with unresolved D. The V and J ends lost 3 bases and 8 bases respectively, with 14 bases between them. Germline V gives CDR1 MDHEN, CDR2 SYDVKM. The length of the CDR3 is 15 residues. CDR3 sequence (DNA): TGTGCCAGCAGTTTCTCTGACCGAAGTTATTCACCCCTCCACTTT. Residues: CASSFSDRSYSPLHF.

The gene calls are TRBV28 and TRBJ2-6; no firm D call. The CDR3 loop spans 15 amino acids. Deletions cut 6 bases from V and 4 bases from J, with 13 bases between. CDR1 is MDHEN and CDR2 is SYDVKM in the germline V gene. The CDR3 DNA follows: TGTGCCAGCAGGAGAGGAAGTTCCGGGGCCAACGTCCTGACTTTC. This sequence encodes CASRRGSSGANVLTF.

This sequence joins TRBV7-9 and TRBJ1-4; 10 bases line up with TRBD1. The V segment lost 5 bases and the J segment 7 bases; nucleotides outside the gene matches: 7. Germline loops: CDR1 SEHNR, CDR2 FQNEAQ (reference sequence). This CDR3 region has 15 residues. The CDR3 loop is CASSADRGRGEKLFF. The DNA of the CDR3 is TGTGCCAGCAGCGCCGACAGGGGGCGAGGTGAAAAACTGTTTTTT.

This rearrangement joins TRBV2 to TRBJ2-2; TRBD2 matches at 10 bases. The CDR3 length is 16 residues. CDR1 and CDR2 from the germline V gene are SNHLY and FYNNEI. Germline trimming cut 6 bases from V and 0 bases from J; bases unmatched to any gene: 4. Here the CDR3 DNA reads TGTGCCAGCAGAGCGGGACTAGCGACGAACACCGGGGAGCTGTTTTTT. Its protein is CASRAGLATNTGELFF.

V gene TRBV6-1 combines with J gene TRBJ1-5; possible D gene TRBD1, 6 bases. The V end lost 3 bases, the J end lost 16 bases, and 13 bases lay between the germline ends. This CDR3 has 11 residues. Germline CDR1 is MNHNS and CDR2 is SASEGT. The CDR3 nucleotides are TGTGCCAGCAGTGATGGGACATCCTCTCATTTT. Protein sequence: CASSDGTSSHF.

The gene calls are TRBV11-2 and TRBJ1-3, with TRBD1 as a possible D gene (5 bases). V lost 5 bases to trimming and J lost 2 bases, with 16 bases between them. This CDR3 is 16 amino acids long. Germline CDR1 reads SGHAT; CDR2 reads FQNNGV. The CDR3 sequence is CASSARGGVTGNTIYF. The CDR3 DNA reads TGTGCCAGCAGCGCCCGCGGGGGGGTGACTGGAAACACCATATATTTT.

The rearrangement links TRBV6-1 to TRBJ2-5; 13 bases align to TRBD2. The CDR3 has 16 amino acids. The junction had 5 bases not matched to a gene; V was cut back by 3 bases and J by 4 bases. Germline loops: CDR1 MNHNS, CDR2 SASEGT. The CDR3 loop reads CASSDPRLAGGETQYF. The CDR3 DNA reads TGTGCCAGCAGTGATCCCAGACTAGCGGGAGGAGAGACCCAGTACTTC.

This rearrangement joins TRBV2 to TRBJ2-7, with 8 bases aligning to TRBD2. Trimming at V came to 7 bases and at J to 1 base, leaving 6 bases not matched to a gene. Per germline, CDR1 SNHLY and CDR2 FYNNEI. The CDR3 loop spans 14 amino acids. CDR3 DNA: TGTGCCAGCAACCGTCGGGAGGGTTCCTACGAGCAGTACTTC. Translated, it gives CASNRREGSYEQYF.

The CDR3 nucleotides read TGTGCCAGCAGTTATACAGGGGACTCTGGAAACACCATATATTTT. Its translation: CASSYTGDSGNTIYF. The rearrangement uses TRBV28 and TRBJ1-3, with 7 bases that match TRBD1. CDR3 length: 15 amino acids. Losses at the gene ends were 4 bases for V and 0 bases for J; bases not matched to a gene: 3. Germline loops: CDR1 MDHEN, CDR2 SYDVKM.

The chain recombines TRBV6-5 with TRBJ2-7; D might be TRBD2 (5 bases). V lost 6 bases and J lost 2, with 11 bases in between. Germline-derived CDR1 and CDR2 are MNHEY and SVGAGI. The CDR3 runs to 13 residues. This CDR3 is CASSNGLTYEQYF. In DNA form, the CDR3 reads TGTGCCAGCAGCAATGGACTCACCTACGAGCAGTACTTC.

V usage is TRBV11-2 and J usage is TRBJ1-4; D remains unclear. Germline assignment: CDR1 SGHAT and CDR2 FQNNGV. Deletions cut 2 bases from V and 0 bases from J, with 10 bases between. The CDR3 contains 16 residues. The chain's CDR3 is CASSLSGAATNEKLFF. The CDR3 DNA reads TGTGCCAGCAGCTTATCTGGAGCGGCAACTAATGAAAAACTGTTTTTT.

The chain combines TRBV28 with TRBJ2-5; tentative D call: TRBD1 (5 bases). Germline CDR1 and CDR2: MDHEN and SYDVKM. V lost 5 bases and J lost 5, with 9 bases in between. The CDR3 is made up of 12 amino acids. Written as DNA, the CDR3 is TGTGCCAGCAGTCAGGGAAGGGAGACCCAGTACTTC. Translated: CASSQGRETQYF.

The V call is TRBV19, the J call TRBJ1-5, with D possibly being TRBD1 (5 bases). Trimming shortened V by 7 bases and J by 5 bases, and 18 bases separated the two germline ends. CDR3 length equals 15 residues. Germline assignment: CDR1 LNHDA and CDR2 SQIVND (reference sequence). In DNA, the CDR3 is TGTGCCAGTACCCTGGGAGGGGCTAGATATCAGCCCCAGCATTTT. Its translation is CASTLGGARYQPQHF.

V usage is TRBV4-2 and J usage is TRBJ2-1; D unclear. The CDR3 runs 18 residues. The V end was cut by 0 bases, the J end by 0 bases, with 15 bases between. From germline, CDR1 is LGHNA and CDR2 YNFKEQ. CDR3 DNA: TGTGCCAGCAGCCAAGATCAGTCTAGACATAGCTCCTACAATGAGCAGTTCTTC. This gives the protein CASSQDQSRHSSYNEQFF.

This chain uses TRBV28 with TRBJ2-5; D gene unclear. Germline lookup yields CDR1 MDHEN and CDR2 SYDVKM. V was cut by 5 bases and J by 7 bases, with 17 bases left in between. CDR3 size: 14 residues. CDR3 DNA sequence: TGTGCCAGCAGTCCTCGTAGCCTCCCGTGGACCCAGTACTTC. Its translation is CASSPRSLPWTQYF.

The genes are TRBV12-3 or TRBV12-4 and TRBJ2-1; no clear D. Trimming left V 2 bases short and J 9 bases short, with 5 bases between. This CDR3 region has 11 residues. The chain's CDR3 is CASSLQFEQFF. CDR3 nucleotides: TGTGCCAGCAGTTTACAATTTGAGCAGTTCTTC.

CDR3: CASSVTGNYGYTF. DNA of the CDR3: TGTGCCAGCAGCGTTACAGGGAACTATGGCTACACCTTC. This rearrangement joins TRBV28 to TRBJ1-2; a possible D gene is TRBD1 (6 bases). Germline V lookup: CDR1 MDHEN, CDR2 SYDVKM. The V end was cut by 6 bases, the J end by 2 bases, with 10 bases between. The CDR3 totals 13 residues.

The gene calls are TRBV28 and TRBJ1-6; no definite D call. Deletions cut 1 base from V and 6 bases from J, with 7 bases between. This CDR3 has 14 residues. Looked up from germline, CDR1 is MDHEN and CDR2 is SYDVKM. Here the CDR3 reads CASSLYKINSPLHF. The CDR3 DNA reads TGTGCCAGCAGTTTATATAAGATTAATTCACCCCTCCACTTT.

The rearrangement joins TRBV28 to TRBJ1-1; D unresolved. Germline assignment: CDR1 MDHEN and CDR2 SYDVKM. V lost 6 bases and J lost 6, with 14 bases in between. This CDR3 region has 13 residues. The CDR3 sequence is CASSGPGRAEAFF. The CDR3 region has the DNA TGTGCCAGCAGCGGACCCGGAAGGGCTGAAGCTTTCTTT.

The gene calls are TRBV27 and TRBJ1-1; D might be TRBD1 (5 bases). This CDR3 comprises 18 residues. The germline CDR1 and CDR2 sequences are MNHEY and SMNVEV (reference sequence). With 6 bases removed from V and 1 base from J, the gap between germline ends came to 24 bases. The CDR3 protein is CASRRAAPLGDSNTEAFF. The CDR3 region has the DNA TGTGCCAGCAGGAGAGCGGCCCCTTTGGGGGACTCGAACACTGAAGCTTTCTTT.